This T cell receptor (beta chain) came from a study of OX40 agonist ivuxolimab in advanced cancers. Overall study: An agonistic human IgG2 monoclonal antibody against OX40 (CD134) was given. Study results and limitations: CD8+ T cells averaged more expanded clones than CD4+.

This clone has only a few counts. The antigen is undetermined. Here immunoSEQ multiplex PCR was the method, and the copy in TCRdb shows in-frame clones only, minus some. The table includes about 78,000 clones, about four fifths detected once. This CDR3 has 14 amino acids. The germline gives CDR1 LGHNA, CDR2 YSLEER. The ends were cut back, 0 bases at V and 3 bases at J, with 9 bases in the middle. The investigators sampled blood at baseline, at cycle 4 day 1, and at cycle 7 day 1. The input for sequencing was CD4+ or CD8+ T cells sorted from blood, taken in a trial of the OX40 agonist ivuxolimab. This receptor was obtained from an adult with an advanced solid tumor such as melanoma, head and neck, liver or kidney cancer. This chain connects TRBV4-3 to TRBJ2-7; D is unresolved. CDR3 nucleotides: TGCGCCAGCAGCCAAGAACGGATCCGCTACGAGCAGTACTTC. Its translation is CASSQERIRYEQYF.